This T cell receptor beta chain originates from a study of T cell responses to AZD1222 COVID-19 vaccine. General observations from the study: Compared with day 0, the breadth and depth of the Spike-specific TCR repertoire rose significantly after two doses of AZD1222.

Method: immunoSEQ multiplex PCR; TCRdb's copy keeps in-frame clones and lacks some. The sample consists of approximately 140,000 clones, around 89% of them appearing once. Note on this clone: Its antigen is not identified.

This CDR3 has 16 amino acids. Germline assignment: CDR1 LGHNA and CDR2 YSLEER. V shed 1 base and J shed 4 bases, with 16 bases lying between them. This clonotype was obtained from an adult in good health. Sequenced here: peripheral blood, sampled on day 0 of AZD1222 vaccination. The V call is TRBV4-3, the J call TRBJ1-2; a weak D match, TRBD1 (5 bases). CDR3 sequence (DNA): TGCGCCAGCAGCCAAGTGGGGGTAGGAGATGGCTATGGCTACACCTTC. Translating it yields CASSQVGVGDGYGYTF.